A selection of T cell receptor beta chains follows, all from one sample in a study of metastatic and nonmetastatic thyroid tumors. TCRdb re-called clones from the PCR reads using MiXCR. The profile shows around 3,500 clones, 35% to 40% of them singletons. The sequenced material came from adjacent normal tissue. Receptor source: a female donor with papillary thyroid cancer or a benign thyroid nodule (not recorded which). Some clones in this sample may be carry-over from other donors' samples. CDR3s include the opening cysteine and the closing phenylalanine or tryptophan. The D gene is left open where the match is weak. Clone size, where shown, is once, few, many, or a class for clones that have expanded.

d_call j_call v_call clone_size cdr3_nt cdr3_aa
- TRBJ1-1 TRBV7-2 few TGTGCCAGCCTCTTAGTGCACACTGAAGCTTTCTTT CASLLVHTEAFF
- TRBJ1-5 TRBV20-1 - TGCAGTGCTAGAGTGACACGCAATCAGCCCCAGCATTTT CSARVTRNQPQHF
- TRBJ2-7 TRBV20-1 - TGCAGTGCTCGCCCGGACAGCTCCTACGAGCAGTACTTC CSARPDSSYEQYF
- TRBJ2-7 TRBV27 - TGTGCCAGCAGCAAAGAGGTCTCCTACGAGCAGTACTTC CASSKEVSYEQYF
- TRBJ1-2 TRBV6-1 - TGTGCCAGCAGTGAAGTCGTGAACTATGGCTACACCTTC CASSEVVNYGYTF
TRBD2 TRBJ2-3 TRBV12-3/TRBV12-4 few TGTGCCAGCAGTACCGGGACTAGCGGGAGCACAGATACGCAGTATTTT CASSTGTSGSTDTQYF
- TRBJ2-5 TRBV28 few TGTGCCAGCAGTTTGGGGCGGGATGAAGAGACCCAGTACTTC CASSLGRDEETQYF
TRBD2 TRBJ2-3 TRBV3-1 medium-sized TGTGCCAGCAGCCTGGGCGGGAGTTTCACAGATACGCAGTATTTT CASSLGGSFTDTQYF
TRBD1 TRBJ2-7 TRBV24-1 large TGTGCCACCAGTGACCGGACAGGGACTCCTAACGAGCAGTACTTC CATSDRTGTPNEQYF
- TRBJ1-2 TRBV2 - TGTGCCAGCAAGCGGCAGGGGTGCCACTATGGCTACACCTTC CASKRQGCHYGYTF
TRBD1 TRBJ2-5 TRBV6-1 - TGTGCCAGCAGGGGGGACAGGGGAGAGACCCAGTACTTC CASRGDRGETQYF
- TRBJ2-2 TRBV11-3 - TGTGCCAGCAGCTTAGTTACAGGGGAGCTGTTTTTT CASSLVTGELFF
- TRBJ1-2 TRBV20-1 large TGCAGTGCTATGCCGGGGTCGGTTGGCTACACCTTC CSAMPGSVGYTF
- TRBJ1-5 TRBV6-1 few TGTGCCAGCCAATTCGGAGAGAATCAGCCCCAGCATTTT CASQFGENQPQHF
- TRBJ1-1 TRBV19 - TGTGCCAGTAGTATAGGTAGCTCCAACACTGAAGCTTTCTTT CASSIGSSNTEAFF
- TRBJ1-1 TRBV6-1 large TGTGCCACCAGAGACCGGGACACGATGAACACTGAAGCTTTCTTT CATRDRDTMNTEAFF
- TRBJ1-6 TRBV6-4 - TGTGCCAGCAGGAAAGAGGGGAATTCACCCCTCCACTTT CASRKEGNSPLHF